The 27 T cell receptor beta chains below come from one sample, sequenced in a study of T cells in localized non-small cell lung cancer. Here immunoSEQ multiplex PCR was the method, and the copy in TCRdb shows in-frame clones only, minus some. Of 20,000 to 25,000 clones in the sample, about nine tenths were seen once. The source was PBMCs, collected before any cancer treatment. The origin of the receptors is a man aged 35-69 years with stage II squamous cell lung carcinoma.

This clone appeared a single time. The rearrangement links TRBV9 to TRBJ1-1, with D possibly matching TRBD1 (5 bases). Deletions cut 0 bases from V and 1 base from J, with 7 bases between. Germline V gene sequence: CDR1 SGDLS, CDR2 YYNGEE. This CDR3 contains 14 residues. The CDR3 sequence: CASSVVGGNTEAFF. DNA of the CDR3: TGTGCCAGCAGCGTAGTGGGGGGGAACACTGAAGCTTTCTTT. The full variable domain, its missing parts supplied by reference TRBV9 and TRBJ1-1, is DSGVTQTPKHLITATGQRVTLRCSPRSGDLSVYWYQQSLDQGLQFLIQYYNGEERAKGNILERFSAQQFPDLHSELNLSSLELGDSALYFCASSVVGGNTEAFFGQGTRLTVV.

The rearrangement joins TRBV7-2 to TRBJ2-3; D remains unclear. The V and J ends lost 5 bases and 3 bases respectively, with 3 bases between them. CDR1 is SGHTA and CDR2 is FQGNSA in the germline V gene. CDR3 length equals 11 residues. CDR3 nucleotides: TGTGCCAGCAGCCGAACAGATACGCAGTATTTT. Protein sequence: CASSRTDTQYF.

V gene TRBV7-2 combines with J gene TRBJ2-5; TRBD2 agrees at 7 bases. Germline V gene sequence: CDR1 SGHTA, CDR2 FQGNSA. The CDR3 length is 16 residues. V shed 1 base, J shed 2 bases, and the junction held 7 bases outside the gene matches. The CDR3 nucleotides read TGTGCCAGCAGCTTAGGGGCCTCTAGCGGTCAAGAGACCCAGTACTTC. It is translated as CASSLGASSGQETQYF.

This chain uses TRBV4-1 with TRBJ2-5, with TRBD2 identical over 7 bases. Germline values: CDR1 MGHRA, CDR2 YSYEKL. V trimming: 0 bases; J trimming: 5 bases; junction bases outside the gene matches: 12. This CDR3 is 17 amino acids long. CDR3 sequence: CASSQDRSGAQRETQYF. In nucleotides, the CDR3 is TGCGCCAGCAGCCAAGATAGGAGCGGGGCCCAACGGGAGACCCAGTACTTC.

The chain recombines TRBV11-2 with TRBJ2-5; no clear D gene. The CDR3 length is 11 residues. The germline gives CDR1 SGHAT, CDR2 FQNNGV. With 5 bases removed from V and 5 bases from J, the gap between germline ends came to 6 bases. The CDR3 is CASSPLETQYF. The CDR3 bases are TGTGCCAGCAGCCCTCTGGAGACCCAGTACTTC.

J is TRBJ1-2 and V is TRBV7-9; D is perhaps TRBD1 (6 bases). The CDR3 is 12 amino acids. Germline V CDR1 and CDR2: SEHNR, FQNEAQ (reference sequence). Trimming left V 5 bases short and J 8 bases short, with 12 bases between. In DNA form, the CDR3 reads TGTGCCAGCAGCCCTCCGACAGGAGGCTACACCTTC. Translated: CASSPPTGGYTF.

The chain combines TRBV2 with TRBJ2-4; 9 bases fit TRBD1. With 4 bases clipped from V and 6 bases from J, the junction kept 1 base outside the gene matches. The CDR3 is made up of 13 amino acids. Germline V gives CDR1 SNHLY, CDR2 FYNNEI. The CDR3 loop reads CASSGGQGNIQYF. Here the CDR3 DNA reads TGTGCCAGCAGTGGGGGACAGGGAAACATTCAGTACTTC.

The chain has TRBV6-1 and TRBJ1-2; D perhaps matches TRBD1 (6 bases). Germline CDR1 and CDR2: MNHNS and SASEGT. The CDR3 covers 13 residues. V lost 4 bases and J 7 bases, leaving 13 bases between the germline ends. The CDR3 sequence: CASSVEGGRGYTF. The CDR3 nucleotides read TGTGCCAGCAGTGTTGAGGGGGGGCGTGGCTACACCTTC.

The chain links TRBV28 to TRBJ1-2; 7 positions match TRBD1. The CDR3 is 13 amino acids. Looked up from germline, CDR1 is MDHEN and CDR2 is SYDVKM. V dropped 5 bases and J dropped 6; count of bases not matched to a gene: 6. CDR3 nucleotide sequence: TGTGCCAGCAGTACCGGGACAGACCATGGCTACACCTTC. The encoded protein is CASSTGTDHGYTF.

This sequence joins TRBV19 and TRBJ1-5, with D perhaps TRBD1 (5 bases). V was clipped by 3 bases and J by 4 bases, with 22 bases between them. The CDR3 sequence is 18 residues long. Germline CDR1 LNHDA, CDR2 SQIVND (reference sequence). The CDR3 protein is CASSMFPSVGPENQPQHF. CDR3 coding DNA: TGTGCCAGTAGTATGTTTCCGTCCGTGGGACCGGAAAATCAGCCCCAGCATTTT.

The chain carries TRBV9 and TRBJ1-1; 7 nucleotides match TRBD1. The CDR3 totals 14 residues. Germline CDR1 SGDLS, CDR2 YYNGEE. Trimming removed 4 bases from V and 6 bases from J; junction bases left unmatched: 9. The CDR3, as DNA: TGTGCCAGCAGCCCTTTACAGGGGCTGTCTGAAGCTTTCTTT. Translation gives CASSPLQGLSEAFF.

The chain links TRBV6-1 to TRBJ1-3; D gene unclear. Trimming removed 8 bases from V and 0 bases from J, with 11 bases in between. Germline-derived CDR1 and CDR2 are MNHNS and SASEGT. The CDR3 is made up of 14 amino acids. CDR3: CASVRSGSGNTIYF. CDR3 nucleotide sequence: TGTGCCAGCGTACGGTCAGGCTCTGGAAACACCATATATTTT.

This chain connects TRBV11-1 to TRBJ2-5, with 7 bases fitting TRBD1. The length of the CDR3 is 13 residues. Germline CDR1 SGHAT, CDR2 FQDESV (reference sequence). The V and J ends lost 5 bases and 3 bases, in that order; junction bases with no gene match: 3. CDR3 loop: CASSDGTEETQYF. The CDR3, as DNA: TGTGCCAGCAGCGACGGGACAGAAGAGACCCAGTACTTC. Supplemented by reference TRBV11-1 and TRBJ2-5, the full variable domain reads EAEVAQSPRYKITEKSQAVAFWCDPISGHATLYWYRQILGQGPELLVQFQDESVVDDSQLPKDRFSAERLKGVDSTLKIQPAELGDSAMYLCASSDGTEETQYFGPGTRLLVL.

The genes are TRBV29-1 and TRBJ1-1, with D perhaps TRBD1 (6 bases). V shed 6 bases and J shed 1 base, with 12 bases lying between them. Germline V lookup: CDR1 SQVTM, CDR2 ANQGSEA. The CDR3 covers 13 residues. CDR3 residues: CSVRRDTNTEAFF. CDR3 coding DNA: TGCAGCGTCCGCCGGGACACGAACACTGAAGCTTTCTTT.

This chain uses TRBV29-1 with TRBJ1-2; no clear D. V was pared by 4 bases and J by 4 bases, with 13 bases between. The germline V gene encodes CDR1 SQVTM and CDR2 ANQGSEA. The CDR3 extends over 13 amino acids. The CDR3 loop is CSVVTTWSYGYTF. The CDR3 DNA is TGCAGCGTTGTGACCACGTGGAGCTATGGCTACACCTTC. The variable domain in full, with the rest retrieved from reference TRBV29-1 and TRBJ1-2, is SAVISQKPSRDICQRGTSLTIQCQVDSQVTMMFWYRQQPGQSLTLIATANQGSEATYESGFVIDKFPISRPNLTFSTLTVSNMSPEDSSIYLCSVVTTWSYGYTFGSGTRLTVV.

The chain couples TRBV7-8 to TRBJ2-1, with no clear D. The CDR3 length is 15 residues. V gave up 4 bases and J gave up 4 bases, with 14 bases separating them. CDR1 is SGHVS, CDR2 FQNEAQ, per germline. CDR3 bases: TGTGCCAGCAGCTCTATCTTGACGATATACAATGAGCAGTTCTTC. It specifies CASSSILTIYNEQFF.

This chain uses TRBV10-3 with TRBJ2-1; TRBD2 aligns across 10 bases. The V segment lost 10 bases and the J segment 7 bases; nucleotides outside the gene matches: 7. The V gene's germline CDR1 is ENHRY and CDR2 SYGVKD. The CDR3 loop spans 13 amino acids. The DNA of the CDR3 is TGTGCCACAACTAGCGGGAATATAAATGAGCAGTTCTTC. Translated: CATTSGNINEQFF.

The gene calls are TRBV5-1 and TRBJ2-1, with D maybe TRBD2 (5 bases). Trimming took 4 bases from V and 5 from J, leaving 16 bases between them. Germline CDR1 and CDR2: SGHRS and YFSETQ. This CDR3 is 15 amino acids long. CDR3 amino acids: CASSDSPGNHNEQFF. CDR3 sequence (DNA): TGCGCCAGCAGCGATTCCCCCGGGAACCACAATGAGCAGTTCTTC.

V gene TRBV6-4 combines with J gene TRBJ2-1; possible D gene TRBD2, 6 bases. V was cut by 11 bases and J by 10 bases, with 12 bases left in between. CDR1 and CDR2 (germline): MRHNA, SNTAGT. The CDR3 consists of 10 residues. The CDR3 loop reads CACRRGEQFF. The DNA for the CDR3 is TGTGCCTGCCGACGGGGGGAGCAGTTCTTC.

The CDR3 spells CSVELADYEQYF. In nucleotides, the CDR3 is TGCAGCGTTGAACTAGCCGACTACGAGCAGTACTTC. The chain has TRBV29-1 and TRBJ2-7; tentatively, D is TRBD2 (5 bases). V was cut by 2 bases and J by 3 bases, with 8 bases left in between. Germline CDR1 is SQVTM and CDR2 is ANQGSEA. The CDR3 contains 12 residues.

The V and J genes are TRBV10-2 and TRBJ2-3; D might be TRBD2 (5 bases). The germline V and J ends were trimmed by 8 bases and 2 bases, with 17 bases remaining between them. The CDR3 is made up of 15 amino acids. Germline V gives CDR1 WSHSY, CDR2 SAAADI. In DNA form, the CDR3 reads TGCGCCAGCGGAATAGCTGGGAGCTACACAGATACGCAGTATTTT. Translated, it gives CASGIAGSYTDTQYF.

This chain links TRBV19 with TRBJ2-5, with D tentatively TRBD2 (6 bases). The CDR3 consists of 14 residues. CDR1 and CDR2 from the germline V gene are LNHDA and SQIVND (reference sequence). The V end lost 7 bases, the J end lost 5 bases, and 17 bases lay between the germline ends. The chain's CDR3 is CASTREAGLETQYF. CDR3 sequence (DNA): TGTGCCAGTACCCGGGAAGCGGGCCTGGAGACCCAGTACTTC.

This rearrangement joins TRBV30 to TRBJ2-1; TRBD2 matches 8 bases. Germline CDR1 is GTSNPN and CDR2 is SVGIG (reference sequence). The CDR3 has 13 residues. The ends lost 5 bases at V and 2 bases at J; junction bases unmatched: 2. CDR3 sequence: CAWDSGTYNEQFF. CDR3 DNA sequence: TGTGCCTGGGATAGCGGGACCTACAATGAGCAGTTCTTC.

This clone was seen only once. This chain uses TRBV11-1 with TRBJ2-1, with TRBD2 matching 12 bases. Trimming removed 3 bases from V and 6 bases from J; junction bases left unmatched: 3. Germline V gene data show CDR1 as SGHAT and CDR2 as FQDESV (reference sequence). The CDR3 length is 15 residues. CDR3 nucleotide sequence: TGTGCCAGCAGCTTTCTAGCGGGAGGGCCCAATGAGCAGTTCTTC. Its translation: CASSFLAGGPNEQFF.

In DNA form, the CDR3 reads TGTGCCAGCAGTCAAGGACAGGGGGATAATTCACCCCTCCACTTT. Protein product: CASSQGQGDNSPLHF. V and J are TRBV6-5 and TRBJ1-6; TRBD1 aligns across 10 bases. Losses at the gene ends were 5 bases for V and 5 bases for J; bases not matched to a gene: 3. This CDR3 region has 15 residues. The V gene's germline CDR1 is MNHEY and CDR2 SVGAGI.

The rearrangement uses TRBV19 and TRBJ2-1; no clear D. CDR1 is LNHDA and CDR2 is SQIVND in the germline V gene (reference sequence). Between the trimmed V and J ends, which lost 9 bases and 0 bases, there was a span of 18 bases. This CDR3 comprises 16 residues. CDR3 region: CASTSRLADSYNEQFF. The CDR3 DNA follows: TGTGCCAGCACGAGTCGCTTAGCTGACTCCTACAATGAGCAGTTCTTC. The entire variable domain, with the rest obtained from reference TRBV19 and TRBJ2-1, is as follows: DGGITQSPKYLFRKEGQNVTLSCEQNLNHDAMYWYRQDPGQGLRLIYYSQIVNDFQKGDIAEGYSVSREKKESFPLTVTSAQKNPTAFYLCASTSRLADSYNEQFFGPGTRLTVL.

The V call is TRBV25-1, the J call TRBJ1-6; maybe TRBD1 (5 bases). The CDR3 loop spans 14 amino acids. CDR1 and CDR2 from the germline V gene are MGHDK and SYGVNS. Trimming took off 7 bases at V and 7 bases at J, with 14 bases between the two ends. The CDR3 region is CASMGVGTNSPLHF. The CDR3 DNA reads TGTGCCAGCATGGGGGTTGGCACAAATTCACCCCTCCACTTT.